Below are 3 T cell receptor beta chains sequenced from a single sample in a study of blood T cell repertoires in COVID-19. Generated by immunoSEQ multiplex PCR, the TCRdb table keeps only in-frame clones and is missing some. The sample includes roughly 200,000 clones, almost 90% seen only once; the top ten take 1.5% to 2%. The sample taken for sequencing was peripheral blood. The receptor source for this set is a man younger than 30 with active or convalescent COVID-19.

The chain uses TRBV18 and TRBJ1-6, with 10 bases fitting TRBD1. V shed 3 bases and J 1 base; nucleotides not matched to a gene: 3. Germline V lookup: CDR1 KGHSH, CDR2 LQKENI. The CDR3 has 17 residues. The CDR3 loop reads CASSPRTGGSYNSPLHF. Written as DNA, the CDR3 is TGTGCCAGCTCACCGAGGACAGGGGGATCCTATAATTCACCCCTCCACTTT.

This clone has just one count. The rearrangement joins TRBV11-2 to TRBJ1-2; no clear D. This CDR3 is 17 amino acids long. Germline V gene sequence: CDR1 SGHAT, CDR2 FQNNGV. Trimming took off 0 bases at V and 6 bases at J, with 20 bases between the two ends. CDR3 DNA sequence: TGTGCCAGCAGCTTAGATTTTAGCCAAATGGGAGATGATGGCTACACCTTC. This codes for CASSLDFSQMGDDGYTF.

The CDR3 DNA sequence: TGTGCCAGCAGGCCGGACACCCATATCGATCAGCCCCAGCATTTT. Protein product: CASRPDTHIDQPQHF. The V and J genes are TRBV6-5 and TRBJ1-5, with TRBD1 as a possible D gene (5 bases). This CDR3 comprises 15 residues. Trimming removed 6 bases from V and 5 bases from J, with 17 bases in between. Germline V CDR1 and CDR2: MNHEY, SVGAGI.